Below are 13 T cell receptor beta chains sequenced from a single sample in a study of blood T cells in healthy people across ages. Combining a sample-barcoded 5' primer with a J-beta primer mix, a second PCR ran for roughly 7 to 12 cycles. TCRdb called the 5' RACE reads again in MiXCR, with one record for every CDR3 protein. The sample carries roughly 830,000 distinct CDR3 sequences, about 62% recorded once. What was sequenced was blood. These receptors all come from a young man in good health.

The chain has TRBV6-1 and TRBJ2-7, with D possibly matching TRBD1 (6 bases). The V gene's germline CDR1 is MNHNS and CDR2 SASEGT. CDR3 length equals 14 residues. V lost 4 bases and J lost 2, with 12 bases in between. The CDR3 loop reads CASSAGQPPYEQYF. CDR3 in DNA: TGTGCCAGCAGTGCAGGACAGCCCCCCTACGAGCAGTACTTC.

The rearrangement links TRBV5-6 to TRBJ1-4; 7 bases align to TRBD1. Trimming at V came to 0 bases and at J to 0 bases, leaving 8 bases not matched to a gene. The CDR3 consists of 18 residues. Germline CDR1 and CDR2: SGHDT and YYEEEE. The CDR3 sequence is CASSLAKGQKPTNEKLFF. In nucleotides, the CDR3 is TGTGCCAGCAGCTTGGCCAAGGGACAGAAGCCAACTAATGAAAAACTGTTTTTT.

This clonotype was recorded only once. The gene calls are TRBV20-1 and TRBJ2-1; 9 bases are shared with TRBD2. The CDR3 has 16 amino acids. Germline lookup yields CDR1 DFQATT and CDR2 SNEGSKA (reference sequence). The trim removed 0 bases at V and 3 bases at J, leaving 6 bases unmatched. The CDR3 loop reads CSARDGSGGRYNEQFF. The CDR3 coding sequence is TGCAGTGCTAGAGATGGAAGCGGGGGGCGCTACAATGAGCAGTTCTTC.

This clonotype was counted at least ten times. Here the CDR3 reads CSVEPVRGEKLFF. CDR3 nucleotide sequence: TGCAGCGTCGAGCCGGTACGGGGTGAAAAACTGTTTTTT. The chain carries TRBV29-1 and TRBJ1-4; D call uncertain. CDR3 length equals 13 residues. Trimming cost V 6 bases and J 7 bases, with 15 bases left between them. The germline V gene encodes CDR1 SQVTM and CDR2 ANQGSEA.

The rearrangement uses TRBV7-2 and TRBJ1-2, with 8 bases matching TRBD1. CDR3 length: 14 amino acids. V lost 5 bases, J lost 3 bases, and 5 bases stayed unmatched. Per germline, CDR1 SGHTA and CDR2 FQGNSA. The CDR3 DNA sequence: TGTGCCAGCAGCACAGCGACAGGGGACTATGGCTACACCTTC. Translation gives CASSTATGDYGYTF.

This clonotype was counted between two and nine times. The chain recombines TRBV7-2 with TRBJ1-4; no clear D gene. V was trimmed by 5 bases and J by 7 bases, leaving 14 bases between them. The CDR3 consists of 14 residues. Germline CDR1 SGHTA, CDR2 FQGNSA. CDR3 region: CASSPKSGFEKLFF. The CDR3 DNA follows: TGTGCCAGCAGCCCCAAGTCGGGGTTTGAAAAACTGTTTTTT.

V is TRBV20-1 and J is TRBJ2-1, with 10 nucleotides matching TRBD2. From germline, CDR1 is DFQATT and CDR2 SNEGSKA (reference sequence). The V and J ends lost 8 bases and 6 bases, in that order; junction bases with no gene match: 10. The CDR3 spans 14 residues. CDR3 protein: CSKRSGGAFNEQFF. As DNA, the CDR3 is TGCAGTAAGCGCAGCGGGGGGGCTTTCAATGAGCAGTTCTTC.

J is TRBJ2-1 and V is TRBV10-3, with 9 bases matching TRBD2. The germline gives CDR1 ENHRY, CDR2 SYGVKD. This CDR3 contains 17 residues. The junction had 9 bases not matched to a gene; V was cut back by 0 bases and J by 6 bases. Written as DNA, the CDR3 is TGTGCCATCAGTGAGTCTATGGCGGGGGGGGTATCCAATGAGCAGTTCTTC. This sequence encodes CAISESMAGGVSNEQFF.

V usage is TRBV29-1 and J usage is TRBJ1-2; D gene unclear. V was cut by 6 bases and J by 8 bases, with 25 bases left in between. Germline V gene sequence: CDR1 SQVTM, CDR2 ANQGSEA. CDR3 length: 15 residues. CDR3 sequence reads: CSVQIRVNPAYGYTF. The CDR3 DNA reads TGCAGCGTGCAAATCCGGGTTAATCCCGCATACGGCTACACCTTC.

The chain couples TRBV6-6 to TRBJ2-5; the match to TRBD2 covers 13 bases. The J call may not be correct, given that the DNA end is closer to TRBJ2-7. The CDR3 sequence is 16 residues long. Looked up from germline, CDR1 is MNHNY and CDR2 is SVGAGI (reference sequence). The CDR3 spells CASSHGGTSGAYEQYF. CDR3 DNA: TGTGCCAGCAGCCATGGGGGGACTAGCGGGGCCTACGAGCAGTACTTC.

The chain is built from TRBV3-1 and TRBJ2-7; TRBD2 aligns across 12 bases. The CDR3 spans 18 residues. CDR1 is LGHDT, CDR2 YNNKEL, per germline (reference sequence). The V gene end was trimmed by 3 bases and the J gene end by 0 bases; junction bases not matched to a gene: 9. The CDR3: CASSQALAGGKTSYEQYF. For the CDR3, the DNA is TGTGCCAGCAGCCAGGCCCTAGCGGGGGGGAAAACCTCCTACGAGCAGTACTTC.

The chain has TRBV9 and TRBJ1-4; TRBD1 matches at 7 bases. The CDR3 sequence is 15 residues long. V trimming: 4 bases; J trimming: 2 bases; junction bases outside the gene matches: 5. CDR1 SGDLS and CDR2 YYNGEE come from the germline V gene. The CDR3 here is CASSPEGQTNEKLFF. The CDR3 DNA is TGTGCCAGCAGCCCAGAGGGACAGACTAATGAAAAACTGTTTTTT.

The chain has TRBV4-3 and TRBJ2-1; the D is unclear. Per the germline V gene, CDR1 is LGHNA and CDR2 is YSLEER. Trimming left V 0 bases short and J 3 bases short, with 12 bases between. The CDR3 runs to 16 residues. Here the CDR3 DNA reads TGCGCCAGCAGCCAAGATCGGGTGGCAGGCTACAATGAGCAGTTCTTC. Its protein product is CASSQDRVAGYNEQFF.